Listed below are T cell receptor beta chains from one sample, sequenced in a study of blood T cell repertoires in COVID-19. Profiled with immunoSEQ multiplex PCR; TCRdb holds only in-frame clones, not every one. In the table there are about 160,000 clones, less than 90% of which are singletons. The sequenced sample was peripheral blood. These TCRs come from a man younger than 30 with active or convalescent COVID-19. Both conserved end residues are part of each CDR3. The D gene is left open where the match is weak. The size entry is marked missing in some rows and otherwise reads once, few, many or a size class.

len | d_gene | j_gene | v_gene | abundance | CDR3nt | CDR3aa
14 | TRBD1 | TRBJ2-2 | TRBV24-1 | - | TGTGCCACCAGTGGGACAGGGAACACCGGGGAGCTGTTTTTT | CATSGTGNTGELFF
15 | - | TRBJ1-1 | TRBV5-8 | - | TGTGCCAGCAGCCCCGACGGGATCGCGTACACTGAAGCTTTCTTT | CASSPDGIAYTEAFF
16 | TRBD1 | TRBJ2-7 | TRBV5-1 | - | TGCGCCAGCAGCTTGGCCGGGACAGGGACCTTCTACGAGCAGTACTTC | CASSLAGTGTFYEQYF
11 | - | TRBJ2-7 | TRBV20-1 | - | TGCAGTGCTAGAGATAATTACGAGCAGTACTTC | CSARDNYEQYF
17 | TRBD1 | TRBJ1-3 | TRBV11-2 | - | TGTGCCAGCAGCCGAACCCCCCCGGGACAGGAGAGAAACACCATATATTTT | CASSRTPPGQERNTIYF
11 | - | TRBJ1-2 | TRBV12-3/TRBV12-4 | - | TGTGCCAGCAGTTTCTCCTATGGCTACACCTTC | CASSFSYGYTF
15 | - | TRBJ2-1 | TRBV6-4 | - | TGTGCCAGCAGTGATTGGCAGGGGGGCTACAATGAGCAGTTCTTC | CASSDWQGGYNEQFF
15 | TRBD1 | TRBJ2-7 | TRBV10-3 | - | TGTGCCATCAGTTCCCCGGGACAGGGGTCCTCCGAGCAGTACTTC | CAISSPGQGSSEQYF
16 | - | TRBJ2-7 | TRBV5-1 | - | TGCGCCAGCAGCTCAGGATTAGGGGTTAGCTCCTACGAGCAGTACTTC | CASSSGLGVSSYEQYF
17 | TRBD2 | TRBJ2-5 | TRBV7-9 | - | TGTGCCAGCAGCCCGCCTTCCGATCGGGGGGGGCAAGAGACCCAGTACTTC | CASSPPSDRGGQETQYF
23 | - | TRBJ2-4 | TRBV7-8 | - | TGTGCCAGCAGCCCTAATAGGGTGAGGGCCAAAACTGAACTCGCGGGACGTGGTAACATTCAGTACTTC | CASSPNRVRAKTELAGRGNIQYF
15 | TRBD1 | TRBJ2-1 | TRBV14 | - | TGTGCCAGCAGCCCTACAGGGGTAGGGTACAATGAGCAGTTCTTC | CASSPTGVGYNEQFF
13 | - | TRBJ1-2 | TRBV6-6 | - | TGTGCCAGCAGCAACAACAGGGTGGATGGCTACACCTTC | CASSNNRVDGYTF
14 | TRBD2 | TRBJ2-7 | TRBV5-1 | once | TGCGCCAGCAGCTTGGTGGGGACTATCTACGAGCAGTACTTC | CASSLVGTIYEQYF
15 | - | TRBJ1-2 | TRBV6-6 | - | TGTGCCAGCAGTTACGAAGGCAGGGGTAGTAATGGCTACACCTTC | CASSYEGRGSNGYTF
15 | TRBD2 | TRBJ2-1 | TRBV9 | - | TGTGCCAGCAGCGTTCTAGCGGGGGAATACAATGAGCAGTTCTTC | CASSVLAGEYNEQFF